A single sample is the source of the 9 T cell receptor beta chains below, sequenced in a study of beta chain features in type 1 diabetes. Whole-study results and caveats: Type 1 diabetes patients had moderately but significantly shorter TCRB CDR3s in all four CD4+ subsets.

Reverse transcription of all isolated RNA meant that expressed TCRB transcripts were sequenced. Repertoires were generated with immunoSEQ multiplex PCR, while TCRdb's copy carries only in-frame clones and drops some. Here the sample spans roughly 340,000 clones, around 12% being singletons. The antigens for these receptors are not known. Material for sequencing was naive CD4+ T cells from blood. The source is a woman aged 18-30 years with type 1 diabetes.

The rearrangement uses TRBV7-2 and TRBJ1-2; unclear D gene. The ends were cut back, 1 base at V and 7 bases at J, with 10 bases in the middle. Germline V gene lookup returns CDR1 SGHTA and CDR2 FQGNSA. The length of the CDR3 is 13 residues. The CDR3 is CASSLGVERGYTF. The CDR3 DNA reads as TGTGCCAGCAGCTTAGGGGTAGAGCGTGGCTACACCTTC. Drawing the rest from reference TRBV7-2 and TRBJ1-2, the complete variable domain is GAGVSQSPSNKVTEKGKDVELRCDPISGHTALYWYRQSLGQGLEFLIYFQGNSAPDKSGLPSDRFSAERTGGSVSTLTIQRTQQEDSAVYLCASSLGVERGYTFGSGTRLTVV.

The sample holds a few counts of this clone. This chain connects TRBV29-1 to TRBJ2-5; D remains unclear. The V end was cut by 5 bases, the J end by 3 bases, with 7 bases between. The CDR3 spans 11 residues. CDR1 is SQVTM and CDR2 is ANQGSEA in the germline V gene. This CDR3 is CSVRREETQYF. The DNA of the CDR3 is TGCAGCGTTAGACGGGAAGAGACCCAGTACTTC.

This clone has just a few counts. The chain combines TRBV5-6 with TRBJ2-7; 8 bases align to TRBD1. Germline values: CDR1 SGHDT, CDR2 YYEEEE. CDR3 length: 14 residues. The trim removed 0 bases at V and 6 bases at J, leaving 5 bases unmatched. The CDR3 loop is CASSLGQGLGEQYF. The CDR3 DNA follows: TGTGCCAGCAGCTTGGGACAGGGGTTAGGCGAGCAGTACTTC.

The CDR3 sequence is CASSFTGDTEAFF. The CDR3, as DNA: TGTGCCAGCAGTTTTACGGGAGACACTGAAGCTTTCTTT. V is TRBV28 and J is TRBJ1-1, with D uncertain. V was cut by 3 bases and J by 3 bases, with 8 bases left in between. Germline V gene sequence: CDR1 MDHEN, CDR2 SYDVKM. This CDR3 spans 13 amino acids.

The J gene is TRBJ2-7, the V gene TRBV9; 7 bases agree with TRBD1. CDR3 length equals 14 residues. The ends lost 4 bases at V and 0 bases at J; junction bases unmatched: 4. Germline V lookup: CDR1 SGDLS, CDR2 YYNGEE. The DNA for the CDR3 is TGTGCCAGCAGCATAGGACAGGCCTCCTACGAGCAGTACTTC. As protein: CASSIGQASYEQYF.

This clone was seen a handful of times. CDR3 protein: CASSEGDRAGYTF. CDR3 nucleotides: TGTGCCAGCAGTGAAGGGGACAGGGCAGGCTACACCTTC. This chain connects TRBV2 to TRBJ1-2, with 9 bases lining up with TRBD1. This CDR3 has 13 amino acids. J was trimmed by 8 bases and V by 1 base; bases with no gene match: 2. Germline V gene lookup returns CDR1 SNHLY and CDR2 FYNNEI.

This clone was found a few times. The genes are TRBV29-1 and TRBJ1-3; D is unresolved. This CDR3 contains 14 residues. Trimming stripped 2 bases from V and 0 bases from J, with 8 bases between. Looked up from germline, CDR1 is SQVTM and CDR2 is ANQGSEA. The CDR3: CSVEFVSSGNTIYF. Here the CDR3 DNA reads TGCAGCGTTGAATTCGTCAGCTCTGGAAACACCATATATTTT.

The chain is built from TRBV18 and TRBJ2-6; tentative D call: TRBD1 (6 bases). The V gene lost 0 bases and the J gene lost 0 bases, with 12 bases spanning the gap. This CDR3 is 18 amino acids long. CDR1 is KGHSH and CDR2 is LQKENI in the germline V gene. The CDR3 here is CASSPPDRRSSGANVLTF. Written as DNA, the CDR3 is TGTGCCAGCTCACCACCAGACAGGCGGAGCTCTGGGGCCAACGTCCTGACTTTC.

CDR3: CASRRGGRTGELFF. In nucleotides, the CDR3 is TGTGCCAGCAGGCGCGGGGGGCGGACCGGGGAGCTGTTTTTT. The chain is built from TRBV6-5 and TRBJ2-2; 8 nucleotides line up with TRBD2. The CDR3 totals 14 residues. Germline V gene lookup returns CDR1 MNHEY and CDR2 SVGAGI. Trimming took 6 bases from V and 5 from J; bases not matched to a gene: 5.